The 32 T cell receptor beta chains below all came from one sample that was sequenced in a study of CD8 T cells in Susac syndrome. Random hexamers primed reverse transcription of about 0.5 to 1 ug RNA. TCRdb recomputed calls from the immunoSEQ multiplex PCR reads with MiXCR, one row per CDR3 protein. The sample yields over 350,000 distinct CDR3 sequences, around 83% seen once. Source material: CD8+ T cells from PBMCs. All receptors come from a human donor with multiple sclerosis.

The chain couples TRBV6-1 to TRBJ2-1, with TRBD2 identical over 13 bases. Germline V gene data show CDR1 as MNHNS and CDR2 as SASEGT. The CDR3 runs to 14 residues. The trim removed 7 bases at V and 10 bases at J, leaving 7 bases unmatched. The CDR3 bases are TGTGCCAGCACTACAGGACTAGCGGGAGTGGAGCAGTTCTTC. Encoded protein: CASTTGLAGVEQFF.

This rearrangement joins TRBV3-1 to TRBJ2-3; D call uncertain. V shed 4 bases and J shed 6 bases, with 14 bases lying between them. This CDR3 is built from 14 residues. Germline V gene sequence: CDR1 LGHDT, CDR2 YNNKEL (reference sequence). DNA for the CDR3: TGTGCCAGCAGCCTCGTGGGCCCCGGGGATACGCAGTATTTT. Protein product: CASSLVGPGDTQYF.

The V call is TRBV7-8, the J call TRBJ2-7, with TRBD2 matching over 7 bases. The germline CDR1 and CDR2 sequences are SGHVS and FQNEAQ. J gave up 5 bases and V 5 bases, and 15 bases lay outside the gene matches. The CDR3 has 16 amino acids. The CDR3 is CASSHGGRAFSDEQYF. CDR3 coding DNA: TGTGCCAGCAGCCACGGGGGGAGGGCCTTTAGTGACGAGCAGTACTTC.

V gene TRBV12-5 combines with J gene TRBJ2-1, with no clear D. The CDR3 sequence is 16 residues long. V was cut by 3 bases and J by 0 bases, with 12 bases left in between. Germline CDR1 LGHNT, CDR2 FRNRAP. The CDR3 DNA sequence: TGTGCTAGTGGTTTTGGCTTGCAAACCTCCTACAATGAGCAGTTCTTC. It is translated as CASGFGLQTSYNEQFF.

V gene TRBV6-1 combines with J gene TRBJ2-7; tentative D call: TRBD1 (5 bases). The CDR3 consists of 14 residues. The ends were cut back, 8 bases at V and 3 bases at J, with 17 bases in the middle. Germline V gene data show CDR1 as MNHNS and CDR2 as SASEGT. CDR3 DNA sequence: TGTGCCAGCTTCAGGGCACCAGCGAGCTACGAGCAGTACTTC. Protein product: CASFRAPASYEQYF.

The chain combines TRBV6-1 with TRBJ2-7; D is possibly TRBD2 (7 bases). The length of the CDR3 is 15 residues. With 2 bases removed from V and 2 bases from J, the gap between germline ends came to 13 bases. Germline lookup yields CDR1 MNHNS and CDR2 SASEGT. DNA for the CDR3: TGTGCCAGCAGTGAAAGTGGGGGGGGCCCCTACGAGCAGTACTTC. The encoded protein is CASSESGGGPYEQYF.

V is TRBV7-9 and J is TRBJ2-5; 10 positions agree with TRBD2. The V segment lost 6 bases and the J segment 1 base; nucleotides outside the gene matches: 14. Germline values: CDR1 SEHNR, CDR2 FQNEAQ (reference sequence). The CDR3 contains 18 residues. For the CDR3, the DNA is TGTGCCAGCAGTCCAGAGCTGCTGGGACTAGCGCTCCAAGAGACCCAGTACTTC. This encodes CASSPELLGLALQETQYF.

The chain links TRBV6-9 to TRBJ2-7, with D possibly matching TRBD1 (6 bases). This CDR3 has 15 residues. Trimming pared 7 bases from V and 0 bases from J, leaving 16 bases between. Germline lookup yields CDR1 MNHGY and CDR2 SVAAGI. The CDR3 DNA reads as TGTGCCAGCACTTACAGGGTGATACACTCCTACGAGCAGTACTTC. Amino acid sequence: CASTYRVIHSYEQYF.

The rearrangement links TRBV9 to TRBJ1-5, with D perhaps matching TRBD1 (5 bases). The V gene lost 0 bases and the J gene lost 1 base, with 11 bases spanning the gap. The CDR3 totals 16 residues. Per the germline V gene, CDR1 is SGDLS and CDR2 is YYNGEE. The CDR3 nucleotides read TGTGCCAGCAGCGTAGATGCGGGGGGAAGCAATCAGCCCCAGCATTTT. Amino acid sequence: CASSVDAGGSNQPQHF.

The rearrangement links TRBV6-1 to TRBJ1-6, with 11 bases identical to TRBD1. The germline V gene has CDR1 MNHNS and CDR2 SASEGT. V lost 7 bases to trimming and J lost 8 bases; unmatched junction nucleotides: 10. The CDR3 sequence is 16 residues long. The CDR3 nucleotides read TGTGCCAGCACGTACGACCAGGGACAGGGGGATTCACCCCTCCACTTT. Its translation is CASTYDQGQGDSPLHF.

The V gene is TRBV2, the J gene TRBJ1-1, with a possible D match to TRBD1 (6 bases). The germline CDR1 and CDR2 sequences are SNHLY and FYNNEI. The CDR3 is made up of 13 amino acids. Trimming took off 6 bases at V and 3 bases at J, with 11 bases between the two ends. CDR3 bases: TGTGCCAGCAGCAGACAGGCCCACACTGAAGCTTTCTTT. Translating it yields CASSRQAHTEAFF.

This clonotype came up once. The chain combines TRBV27 with TRBJ2-7; no definite D call. The CDR3 is 16 amino acids. Germline V lookup: CDR1 MNHEY, CDR2 SMNVEV (reference sequence). Trimming shortened V by 0 bases and J by 3 bases, and 15 bases separated the two germline ends. The CDR3 DNA reads as TGTGCCAGCAGTTTATCTAGCTTGGGGTCCGGCTACGAGCAGTACTTC. Protein sequence: CASSLSSLGSGYEQYF.

The chain joins TRBV29-1 to TRBJ2-5; D is unresolved. The germline gives CDR1 SQVTM, CDR2 ANQGSEA. Trimming shortened V by 3 bases and J by 5 bases, and 13 bases separated the two germline ends. This CDR3 contains 13 residues. The CDR3 DNA reads TGCAGCGTTGAGTATTTCGGAACGGAGACCCAGTACTTC. Its protein product is CSVEYFGTETQYF.

The chain combines TRBV5-4 with TRBJ1-5, with TRBD1 identical over 7 bases. The CDR3 has 15 residues. CDR1 SGHNT and CDR2 YYREEE come from the germline V gene (reference sequence). With V trimmed by 0 bases and J by 5 bases, 5 bases remained unmatched. CDR3 loop: CASSLAPGGHQPQHF. The CDR3 DNA is TGTGCCAGCAGCTTGGCCCCAGGGGGGCATCAGCCCCAGCATTTT.

The V and J genes are TRBV5-5 and TRBJ2-1; a weak D match, TRBD1 (5 bases). V dropped 4 bases and J dropped 0 bases, with 20 bases sitting between them. The CDR3 totals 18 residues. CDR1 is SGHKS, CDR2 YYEKEE, per germline (reference sequence). The CDR3 is CASSPGSGPGYSYNEQFF. CDR3 nucleotide sequence: TGTGCCAGCAGCCCAGGGTCGGGTCCCGGGTACTCCTACAATGAGCAGTTCTTC.

The chain links TRBV7-9 to TRBJ2-1; 9 positions match TRBD1. CDR3 length: 19 amino acids. CDR1 is SEHNR, CDR2 FQNEAQ, per germline (reference sequence). After removal of 5 bases from V and 0 bases from J, the junction contained 14 bases not matched to a gene. The CDR3 sequence: CASSPPGTGTKISYNEQFF. The CDR3 nucleotides read TGTGCCAGCAGCCCACCGGGGACAGGGACAAAGATCTCCTACAATGAGCAGTTCTTC. The complete variable domain, with remaining parts taken from reference TRBV7-9 and TRBJ2-1, reads DTGVSQNPRHKITKRGQNVTFRCDPISEHNRLYWYRQTLGQGPEFLTYFQNEAQLEKSRLLSDRFSAERPKGSFSTLEIQRTEQGDSAMYLCASSPPGTGTKISYNEQFFGPGTRLTVL.

V usage is TRBV6-1 and J usage is TRBJ1-6; D remains ambiguous. CDR1 is MNHNS, CDR2 SASEGT, per germline. Trimming shortened V by 6 bases and J by 6 bases, and 6 bases separated the two germline ends. The CDR3 loop spans 12 amino acids. The CDR3 sequence is CASSPGNSPLHF. In DNA form, the CDR3 reads TGTGCCAGCAGCCCCGGTAATTCACCCCTCCACTTT.

The chain carries TRBV7-2 and TRBJ1-1; D is undetermined. Germline V gene sequence: CDR1 SGHTA, CDR2 FQGNSA. Trimming stripped 0 bases from V and 10 bases from J, with 6 bases between. There are 11 residues in the CDR3. CDR3 protein: CASSLARPAFF. The CDR3 DNA sequence: TGTGCCAGCAGCTTAGCTCGACCAGCTTTCTTT.

The sample holds one count of this clonotype. The genes are TRBV27 and TRBJ2-1; no reliable D call. V lost 6 bases to trimming and J lost 7 bases, with 16 bases between them. CDR3 length: 14 amino acids. Germline CDR1 MNHEY, CDR2 SMNVEV (reference sequence). CDR3 region: CASRRASPGNEQFF. The CDR3 coding sequence is TGTGCCAGCAGACGAGCGTCCCCCGGGAATGAGCAGTTCTTC.

The chain carries TRBV6-1 and TRBJ2-7; 10 bases are shared with TRBD1. This CDR3 has 16 amino acids. CDR1 is MNHNS and CDR2 is SASEGT in the germline V gene. J gave up 2 bases and V 0 bases, and 4 bases lay outside the gene matches. In DNA, the CDR3 is TGTGCCAGCAGTGAAGCGTCCGGGACAGGGGCCTACGAGCAGTACTTC. Translation gives CASSEASGTGAYEQYF.

The chain has TRBV19 and TRBJ1-2, with D possibly TRBD1 on 5 matching bases. Germline V gives CDR1 LNHDA, CDR2 SQIVND (reference sequence). The germline V and J ends were trimmed by 9 bases and 2 bases, with 13 bases remaining between them. This CDR3 is 13 amino acids long. Written as DNA, the CDR3 is TGTGCCAGCAGTTTCGGGACGAACTATGGCTACACCTTC. It yields the protein CASSFGTNYGYTF.

V is TRBV4-1 and J is TRBJ2-7; perhaps TRBD2 as D (6 bases). V lost 1 base, J lost 5 bases, and 9 bases lay in between. Germline CDR1 reads MGHRA; CDR2 reads YSYEKL. The CDR3 spans 13 residues. The CDR3 sequence: CASSQGAGNEQYF. The CDR3 DNA reads TGCGCCAGCAGCCAAGGGGCGGGAAACGAGCAGTACTTC.

The chain recombines TRBV30 with TRBJ2-1, with D tentatively TRBD1 (5 bases). The CDR3 consists of 11 residues. Trimming took 5 bases from V and 7 from J, leaving 9 bases between them. Germline CDR1 GTSNPN, CDR2 SVGIG (reference sequence). CDR3 nucleotides: TGTGCCTGGCTCAGACAGAATGAGCAGTTCTTC. Translating gives CAWLRQNEQFF.

This clonotype was seen only once. The rearrangement links TRBV7-9 to TRBJ2-5, with a weak D call TRBD1 (6 bases). Trimming pared 4 bases from V and 5 bases from J, leaving 14 bases between. This CDR3 has 14 residues. Germline V gene sequence: CDR1 SEHNR, CDR2 FQNEAQ (reference sequence). CDR3 region: CASSSTGTGETQYF. The DNA for the CDR3 is TGTGCCAGCAGCTCGACGGGTACAGGGGAGACCCAGTACTTC.

V is TRBV2 and J is TRBJ1-1; the D gene is possibly TRBD1 (5 bases). Trimming shortened V by 2 bases and J by 5 bases, and 15 bases separated the two germline ends. This CDR3 comprises 15 residues. In germline, CDR1 is SNHLY, CDR2 FYNNEI. CDR3 DNA: TGTGCCAGCAGTGAAACGGGGCTAGCTTGGACTGAAGCTTTCTTT. This codes for CASSETGLAWTEAFF.

The chain has TRBV6-5 and TRBJ1-2, with D tentatively TRBD1 (5 bases). With 0 bases removed from V and 5 bases from J, the gap between germline ends came to 16 bases. The CDR3 sequence is 16 residues long. CDR1 is MNHEY, CDR2 SVGAGI, per germline. CDR3 amino acids: CASSYSPTGDSYGYTF. CDR3 DNA sequence: TGTGCCAGCAGTTACTCTCCTACGGGGGATTCGTATGGCTACACCTTC.

This chain links TRBV7-9 with TRBJ2-7; D perhaps matches TRBD2 (5 bases). Trimming took off 4 bases at V and 5 bases at J, with 12 bases between the two ends. This CDR3 region has 13 residues. Germline CDR1 and CDR2: SEHNR and FQNEAQ (reference sequence). The CDR3 here is CASSSGLWDEQYF. The CDR3 coding sequence is TGTGCCAGCAGCTCCGGACTCTGGGACGAGCAGTACTTC.

V usage is TRBV12-3 or TRBV12-4 and J usage is TRBJ2-5, with D perhaps assigned TRBD1 or TRBD2 (5 bases each). With 4 bases removed from V and 2 bases from J, the gap between germline ends came to 17 bases. The CDR3 contains 16 residues. CDR3 DNA: TGTGCCAGCAGTTCGGGCCCCCCGGGGCTACAAGAGACCCAGTACTTC. This sequence encodes CASSSGPPGLQETQYF.

The chain links TRBV29-1 to TRBJ1-1; TRBD1 aligns across 7 bases. Looked up from germline, CDR1 is SQVTM and CDR2 is ANQGSEA. After removal of 8 bases from V and 7 bases from J, the junction contained 13 bases not matched to a gene. The CDR3 has 13 residues. The CDR3 loop is CSTRVDRAGEAFF. The CDR3 nucleotides read TGCAGCACTCGAGTTGACAGGGCGGGTGAAGCTTTCTTT.

This sequence joins TRBV19 and TRBJ1-1; D gene ambiguous. The V gene lost 6 bases and the J gene lost 3 bases, with 20 bases spanning the gap. Germline CDR1 and CDR2: LNHDA and SQIVND (reference sequence). The CDR3 consists of 16 residues. The CDR3 DNA sequence: TGTGCCAGTAGCCTTCTATCTGACACCAGGCACACTGAAGCTTTCTTT. This sequence encodes CASSLLSDTRHTEAFF. Using reference TRBV19 and TRBJ1-1 for the parts outside the CDR3, the full variable domain is DGGITQSPKYLFRKEGQNVTLSCEQNLNHDAMYWYRQDPGQGLRLIYYSQIVNDFQKGDIAEGYSVSREKKESFPLTVTSAQKNPTAFYLCASSLLSDTRHTEAFFGQGTRLTVV.

The chain links TRBV10-3 to TRBJ2-2, with D possibly being TRBD1 (5 bases). Germline loops: CDR1 ENHRY, CDR2 SYGVKD. The CDR3 has 19 residues. V was cut by 0 bases and J by 1 base, with 18 bases left in between. The CDR3 DNA reads as TGTGCCATCAGTGAGTCAGCAGGGTGGATGACCATGAACACCGGGGAGCTGTTTTTT. Translating gives CAISESAGWMTMNTGELFF.

This sequence joins TRBV2 and TRBJ1-1, with D unclear. Germline V gene data show CDR1 as SNHLY and CDR2 as FYNNEI. This CDR3 is 11 amino acids long. V lost 10 bases and J 6 bases, leaving 12 bases between the germline ends. CDR3 DNA: TGTGCCACCTCTGAGATGGCTGAAGCTTTCTTT. Translation gives CATSEMAEAFF.